The 7 T cell receptor beta chains reported below all come from one sample, sequenced in a study of cytomegalovirus exposure and HLA in healthy donors. A multiplex PCR was run with 60 Vbeta primers and 13 Jbeta primers. Libraries were prepared by immunoSEQ multiplex PCR; TCRdb keeps only in-frame clonotypes and omits some of them. The sample lists fewer than 200,000 clones, approximately 80% occurring once. The specimen was PBMCs. All receptors derive from a boy younger than 18 in good health and CMV-seronegative.

This clone came up a few times. The gene calls are TRBV6-1 and TRBJ1-4; D may be TRBD1 (6 bases). Germline assignment: CDR1 MNHNS and CDR2 SASEGT. The CDR3 runs to 14 residues. Trimming stripped 7 bases from V and 8 bases from J, with 17 bases between. The DNA for the CDR3 is TGTGCCAGCAATCTGAACAGGGACGAAGAAAAACTGTTTTTT. Translated, it gives CASNLNRDEEKLFF.

The rearrangement joins TRBV6-1 to TRBJ2-7; 7 nucleotides agree with TRBD1. From germline, CDR1 is MNHNS and CDR2 SASEGT. The CDR3 contains 14 residues. The trim removed 6 bases at V and 4 bases at J, leaving 9 bases unmatched. CDR3 region: CASRPPGTVYEQYF. CDR3 sequence (DNA): TGTGCCAGCAGGCCACCCGGGACAGTGTACGAGCAGTACTTC.

This chain links TRBV2 with TRBJ1-1; 9 nucleotides agree with TRBD1. V lost 5 bases, J lost 4 bases, and 11 bases stayed unmatched. This CDR3 spans 16 amino acids. Germline loops: CDR1 SNHLY, CDR2 FYNNEI. CDR3 nucleotides: TGTGCCAGCAGTCCGGCCGGGACAGGGACGGGCACTGAAGCTTTCTTT. Translated: CASSPAGTGTGTEAFF.

The genes are TRBV28 and TRBJ2-3; weak D call: TRBD1 (6 bases). Trimming took 2 bases from V and 3 from J, leaving 9 bases between them. The length of the CDR3 is 14 residues. CDR1 is MDHEN and CDR2 is SYDVKM in the germline V gene. CDR3 residues: CASSLTGLTDTQYF. The DNA for the CDR3 is TGTGCCAGCAGTTTAACAGGGTTAACAGATACGCAGTATTTT.

The chain combines TRBV6-5 with TRBJ1-2; unclear D gene. Germline CDR1 reads MNHEY; CDR2 reads SVGAGI. Trimming took 2 bases from V and 4 from J, leaving 17 bases between them. The CDR3 runs to 16 residues. CDR3 bases: TGTGCCAGCAGTTACGGTTTCCAGAACGCTCCCTATGGCTACACCTTC. Amino acids: CASSYGFQNAPYGYTF.

The CDR3 bases are TGCGCCAGCAGCCTTAGGACTAGCGGTAATGAGCAGTTCTTC. Protein: CASSLRTSGNEQFF. The chain couples TRBV5-1 to TRBJ2-1, with TRBD2 matching over 10 bases. The germline V gene encodes CDR1 SGHRS and CDR2 YFSETQ. The CDR3 covers 14 residues. Trimming removed 4 bases from V and 7 bases from J; junction bases left unmatched: 5. Full variable domain (remainder filled in from reference TRBV5-1 and TRBJ2-1): KAGVTQTPRYLIKTRGQQVTLSCSPISGHRSVSWYQQTPGQGLQFLFEYFSETQRNKGNFPGRFSGRQFSNSRSEMNVSTLELGDSALYLCASSLRTSGNEQFFGPGTRLTVL.

This chain joins TRBV6-1 and TRBJ2-3; 7 bases agree with TRBD1. J lost 0 bases, V lost 3 bases, and 3 bases had no gene match. Germline-derived CDR1 and CDR2 are MNHNS and SASEGT. This CDR3 is built from 15 residues. The CDR3 sequence: CASSESGGSTDTQYF. Written as DNA, the CDR3 is TGTGCCAGCAGTGAGTCAGGGGGAAGCACAGATACGCAGTATTTT.